This TCR beta chain appears in the sequencing data of a study of blood T cell repertoires in COVID-19. Across the study: Sources were T cells, B-cell-depleted T cells, or PBMCs; the material itself was cDNA or gDNA.

Only in-frame clones appear in the TCRdb table, and some are missing; sequencing was by immunoSEQ multiplex PCR. This table holds about 200,000 clones, 89% found once. CDR3 length: 16 amino acids. V was pared by 0 bases and J by 0 bases, with 9 bases between. Germline CDR1 SGDLS, CDR2 YYNGEE. Those who participated ranged in age from 18 to 89 years and resided in 20 to 25 US areas. Sequencing used PBMCs or T cells enriched from blood (not recorded which). The source is a woman under 30 who had recovered from COVID-19. The chain has TRBV9 and TRBJ2-2; tentative D call: TRBD1 (5 bases). The CDR3 is CASSVAGWANTGELFF. The CDR3 coding sequence is TGTGCCAGCAGCGTAGCAGGGTGGGCGAACACCGGGGAGCTGTTTTTT.